The sequence of this T cell receptor beta chain was determined in a study of monozygotic twins with inflammatory bowel disease. As concerns this clonotype: What it binds is unknown.

The CDR3 consists of 12 residues. CDR1 and CDR2 from the germline V gene are LGHDT and YNNKEL (reference sequence). Study-level findings and limits: Compared with healthy co-twins, IBD patients showed reduced TCRbeta repertoire diversity by inverse Simpson.

Amplification of TCRalpha and TCRbeta cDNA involved two nested PCRs that ran for 16 and 9 cycles. TCRdb reanalyzed the 5' RACE reads and collapses them to one entry per CDR3 protein, without DNA. The sample spans fewer than 200,000 distinct CDR3 sequences; the ten largest clones claim 2% to 3%. The source is a human donor with ulcerative colitis or Crohn's disease, or a healthy co-twin of an affected twin (not recorded which). The chain couples TRBV3-1 to TRBJ2-7. Sequencing used blood. The CDR3 loop reads CASSQDSREQYF.